This is a list of T cell receptor beta chains from one sample in a study of blood T cell repertoires in COVID-19. Sequencing was performed with immunoSEQ multiplex PCR; in TCRdb, only in-frame clones are kept and a portion is missing. The sample shows over 30,000 clones, roughly 80% of them seen only once. Source material: peripheral blood. These receptors were collected from a man aged 50 or older with acute or convalescent COVID-19. Each CDR3 is given with its conserved first and last residue. A D gene is named only where the DNA matches it firmly. Some rows have no size entry. The others give once, few or many, or a class for an expanded clone.

CDR3aa: CASSLAYRTSQPQHF
CDR3nt: TGTGCCAGCAGCTTAGCTTACAGAACTTCTCAGCCCCAGCATTTT
d_gene: -
abundance: large
v_gene: TRBV7-2
j_gene: TRBJ1-5

CDR3aa: CASSENRGGSGNTIYF
CDR3nt: TGTGCCAGCAGTGAAAACAGGGGTGGCTCTGGAAACACCATATATTTT
d_gene: TRBD1
abundance: -
v_gene: TRBV2
j_gene: TRBJ1-3

CDR3aa: CASSIGTGSNQPQHF
CDR3nt: TGTGCCAGTAGTATAGGGACAGGGAGCAATCAGCCCCAGCATTTT
d_gene: TRBD1
abundance: -
v_gene: TRBV19
j_gene: TRBJ1-5

CDR3aa: CASSAQNTGELFF
CDR3nt: TGTGCCAGCAGCGCACAGAACACCGGGGAGCTGTTTTTT
d_gene: -
abundance: -
v_gene: TRBV9
j_gene: TRBJ2-2

CDR3aa: CASSLVSGGASDTQYF
CDR3nt: TGTGCCAGCAGCTTAGTCAGCGGGGGGGCTTCAGATACGCAGTATTTT
d_gene: TRBD2
abundance: once
v_gene: TRBV7-8
j_gene: TRBJ2-3

CDR3aa: CASSREGDNSPLHF
CDR3nt: TGTGCCAGCAGTCGAGAGGGGGATAATTCACCCCTCCACTTT
d_gene: -
abundance: -
v_gene: TRBV6-5
j_gene: TRBJ1-6

CDR3aa: CAISEATGKNEQFF
CDR3nt: TGTGCCATCAGTGAGGCAACAGGTAAAAATGAGCAGTTCTTC
d_gene: -
abundance: -
v_gene: TRBV10-3
j_gene: TRBJ2-1

CDR3aa: CASSIGTSGINYNEQFF
CDR3nt: TGTGCCAGTAGTATTGGTACTAGCGGGATCAACTACAATGAGCAGTTCTTC
d_gene: TRBD2
abundance: -
v_gene: TRBV19
j_gene: TRBJ2-1

CDR3aa: CASSEISGGSTDTQYF
CDR3nt: TGTGCCAGCAGTGAAATTAGCGGGGGAAGCACAGATACGCAGTATTTT
d_gene: TRBD2
abundance: -
v_gene: TRBV6-1
j_gene: TRBJ2-3

CDR3aa: CARSTTGVPLLGEAFF
CDR3nt: TGTGCCAGAAGCACCACAGGTGTCCCATTACTTGGTGAAGCTTTCTTT
d_gene: -
abundance: -
v_gene: TRBV5-3
j_gene: TRBJ1-1

CDR3aa: CSASFGGTSGANVLTF
CDR3nt: TGCAGTGCTAGTTTTGGAGGGACCTCTGGGGCCAACGTCCTGACTTTC
d_gene: -
abundance: once
v_gene: TRBV20-1
j_gene: TRBJ2-6

CDR3aa: CASSVRDRDIQYF
CDR3nt: TGTGCCAGCAGTGTCCGGGACAGGGACATTCAGTACTTC
d_gene: TRBD1
abundance: -
v_gene: TRBV12-3/TRBV12-4
j_gene: TRBJ2-4

CDR3aa: CASSQDAGGVINEQFF
CDR3nt: TGTGCCAGCAGCCAAGACGCAGGGGGCGTGATCAATGAGCAGTTCTTC
d_gene: TRBD1
abundance: -
v_gene: TRBV4-2
j_gene: TRBJ2-1

CDR3aa: CASSLWTGRPYEQYF
CDR3nt: TGTGCCAGCAGTTTATGGACAGGGAGACCCTACGAGCAGTACTTC
d_gene: TRBD1
abundance: -
v_gene: TRBV27
j_gene: TRBJ2-7

CDR3aa: CASSVGGGPGGGYTF
CDR3nt: TGTGCCAGCAGCGTAGGTGGAGGGCCGGGTGGTGGCTACACCTTC
d_gene: -
abundance: once
v_gene: TRBV9
j_gene: TRBJ1-2

CDR3aa: CASSYEETQYF
CDR3nt: TGTGCCAGCAGCTATGAGGAGACCCAGTACTTC
d_gene: -
abundance: -
v_gene: TRBV3-1/TRBV3-2
j_gene: TRBJ2-5

CDR3aa: CASSLGGGEKLFF
CDR3nt: TGTGCCAGCAGCTTGGGTGGAGGTGAAAAACTGTTTTTT
d_gene: -
abundance: -
v_gene: TRBV5-8
j_gene: TRBJ1-4

CDR3aa: CASSLVTAGTGGNSPLHF
CDR3nt: TGTGCCAGCAGCTTAGTTACCGCGGGTACAGGGGGTAATTCACCCCTCCACTTT
d_gene: TRBD1
abundance: medium-sized
v_gene: TRBV7-6
j_gene: TRBJ1-6